The 15 T cell receptor beta chains presented below share a single source sample, sequenced in a study of shared clonotypes between healthy human individuals. Profiling relied on immunoSEQ multiplex PCR, and the TCRdb table lists in-frame clones only, not all of them. This table has approximately 1.1 million clones, 70% to 80% appearing once. What was sequenced was memory CD4+ T cells from PBMCs. Subset indicated: CD45RA-negative fraction. These TCRs come from a man between 18 and 35 years old in good health. Some clones in this sample may be carry-over from other donors' samples.

The rearrangement links TRBV2 to TRBJ2-4, with D uncertain. Germline values: CDR1 SNHLY, CDR2 FYNNEI. This CDR3 comprises 16 residues. V was clipped by 3 bases and J by 0 bases, with 12 bases between them. DNA for the CDR3: TGTGCCAGCAGTGACCAATCATTACTAGCCAAAAACATTCAGTACTTC. Its translation is CASSDQSLLAKNIQYF. The full variable domain, with the rest looked up from reference TRBV2 and TRBJ2-4, is EPEVTQTPSHQVTQMGQEVILRCVPISNHLYFYWYRQILGQKVEFLVSFYNNEISEKSEIFDDQFSVERPDGSNFTLKIRSTKLEDSAMYFCASSDQSLLAKNIQYFGAGTRLSVL.

The chain has TRBV30 and TRBJ2-1; D call uncertain. This CDR3 spans 11 amino acids. The germline CDR1 and CDR2 sequences are GTSNPN and SVGIG (reference sequence). V gave up 0 bases and J gave up 5 bases, with 2 bases separating them. DNA of the CDR3: TGTGCCTGGAGTGTACACAATGAGCAGTTCTTC. It translates to CAWSVHNEQFF.

V gene TRBV5-1 combines with J gene TRBJ2-1; D perhaps matches TRBD1 (6 bases). V lost 0 bases and J 5 bases, leaving 9 bases between the germline ends. The CDR3 is 14 residues long. Germline V gives CDR1 SGHRS, CDR2 YFSETQ. The DNA for the CDR3 is TGCGCCAGCAGCTTGGGACAGGTTAACAATGAGCAGTTCTTC. It specifies CASSLGQVNNEQFF.

This clone was detected only once. The chain has TRBV12-2 and TRBJ2-2; the table's D call TRBD1 went unverified against the DNA. TRBV12-2 has pseudogene status. The CDR3 covers 18 residues. In nucleotides, the CDR3 is TGTGCAAGTAGCGTTTGGGACAGGAGACCCATCAACACCGGGGAGCTGTTTTTT. This codes for CASSVWDRRPINTGELFF.

V is TRBV6-1 and J is TRBJ1-2; TRBD1 matches 9 bases. Looked up from germline, CDR1 is MNHNS and CDR2 is SASEGT. J gave up 8 bases and V 8 bases, and 12 bases lay outside the gene matches. CDR3 length equals 14 residues. The CDR3 here is CASGRGQGRLGYTF. The CDR3 region has the DNA TGTGCCAGCGGAAGGGGACAGGGACGGTTGGGCTACACCTTC.

The rearrangement uses TRBV7-8 and TRBJ1-1, with unresolved D. Germline-derived CDR1 and CDR2 are SGHVS and FQNEAQ. The V end lost 6 bases, the J end lost 2 bases, and 22 bases lay between the germline ends. The CDR3 spans 17 residues. CDR3 residues: CASRLRSSPLLNTEAFF. CDR3 sequence (DNA): TGTGCCAGCAGACTTAGGTCCTCACCTCTACTAAACACTGAAGCTTTCTTT.

This clone occurred once. This rearrangement joins TRBV7-3 to TRBJ1-2; D gene uncertain. V lost 4 bases and J 6 bases, leaving 15 bases between the germline ends. The CDR3 sequence is 14 residues long. In germline, CDR1 is SGHTA, CDR2 FQGTGA. The CDR3 region has the DNA TGTGCCAGCAGCTCCCACGTCCCGGCGGATGGCTACACCTTC. Its protein product is CASSSHVPADGYTF.

Of note for this clone: At the DNA level, this CDR3 is encoded by other sequences in the same sample as well. The chain recombines TRBV5-6 with TRBJ1-1; no clear D. Trimming pared 0 bases from V and 1 base from J, leaving 7 bases between. The CDR3 runs to 14 residues. Germline loops: CDR1 SGHDT, CDR2 YYEEEE. The CDR3 sequence is CASSLGRRNTEAFF. CDR3 in DNA: TGTGCCAGCAGCTTGGGACGGAGGAACACTGAAGCTTTCTTT.

This clone was seen a few times. The rearrangement links TRBV7-6 to TRBJ2-5; 9 bases line up with TRBD2. Trimming at V came to 1 base and at J to 2 bases, leaving 8 bases not matched to a gene. Germline V lookup: CDR1 SGHVS, CDR2 FNYEAQ. CDR3 length: 17 amino acids. The CDR3: CASSLGIIAGAQETQYF. The CDR3 bases are TGTGCCAGCAGCTTAGGGATCATAGCGGGAGCACAAGAGACCCAGTACTTC.

The genes are TRBV6-6 and TRBJ2-3; either TRBD1 or TRBD2 may fit D (6 bases each). Trimming stripped 6 bases from V and 1 base from J, with 14 bases between. This CDR3 spans 15 amino acids. Germline CDR1 and CDR2: MNHNY and SVGAGI (reference sequence). In DNA form, the CDR3 reads TGTGCCAGCAGCCCCTCTAGGGGGGGCACAGATACGCAGTATTTT. It yields the protein CASSPSRGGTDTQYF.

This rearrangement joins TRBV19 to TRBJ2-2; the match to TRBD2 covers 8 bases. Trimming at V came to 3 bases and at J to 6 bases, leaving 6 bases not matched to a gene. This CDR3 region has 15 residues. Germline CDR1 is LNHDA and CDR2 is SQIVND (reference sequence). As DNA, the CDR3 is TGTGCCAGTAGTATGTTTAGCGGGGCCCCCGGGGAGCTGTTTTTT. It encodes CASSMFSGAPGELFF.

V gene TRBV5-1 combines with J gene TRBJ2-4, with 16 nucleotides matching TRBD2. The ends lost 0 bases at V and 9 bases at J; junction bases unmatched: 6. Germline CDR1 is SGHRS and CDR2 is YFSETQ. There are 17 residues in the CDR3. The CDR3 spells CASSLVGLAGGPGIQYF. The CDR3 bases are TGCGCCAGCAGCTTGGTGGGACTAGCGGGAGGGCCGGGCATTCAGTACTTC.

The chain couples TRBV6-1 to TRBJ1-6; D unclear. The length of the CDR3 is 14 residues. Between the trimmed V and J ends, which lost 2 bases and 5 bases, there was a span of 7 bases. Germline CDR1 and CDR2: MNHNS and SASEGT. The CDR3 spells CASSERGDNSPLHF. The CDR3, as DNA: TGTGCCAGCAGTGAACGGGGAGATAATTCACCCCTCCACTTT.

The V and J genes are TRBV28 and TRBJ1-2; 7 bases fit TRBD1. The CDR3 runs 12 residues. CDR1 MDHEN and CDR2 SYDVKM come from the germline V gene. V was clipped by 8 bases and J by 4 bases; unmatched bases: 4. CDR3 sequence reads: CASQTGSYGYTF. The CDR3 DNA is TGTGCCAGCCAGACAGGGAGCTATGGCTACACCTTC.

The chain has TRBV5-4 and TRBJ2-7; D call uncertain. V shed 4 bases and J shed 1 base, with 9 bases lying between them. The CDR3 totals 13 residues. CDR1 is SGHNT, CDR2 YYREEE, per germline (reference sequence). The CDR3 reads CASSLPTSYEQYF. The CDR3 nucleotides are TGTGCCAGCAGCCTTCCTACATCCTACGAGCAGTACTTC. The whole variable domain, filled in from reference TRBV5-4 and TRBJ2-7, reads ETGVTQSPTHLIKTRGQQVTLRCSSQSGHNTVSWYQQALGQGPQFIFQYYREEENGRGNFPPRFSGLQFPNYSSELNVNALELDDSALYLCASSLPTSYEQYFGPGTRLTVT.